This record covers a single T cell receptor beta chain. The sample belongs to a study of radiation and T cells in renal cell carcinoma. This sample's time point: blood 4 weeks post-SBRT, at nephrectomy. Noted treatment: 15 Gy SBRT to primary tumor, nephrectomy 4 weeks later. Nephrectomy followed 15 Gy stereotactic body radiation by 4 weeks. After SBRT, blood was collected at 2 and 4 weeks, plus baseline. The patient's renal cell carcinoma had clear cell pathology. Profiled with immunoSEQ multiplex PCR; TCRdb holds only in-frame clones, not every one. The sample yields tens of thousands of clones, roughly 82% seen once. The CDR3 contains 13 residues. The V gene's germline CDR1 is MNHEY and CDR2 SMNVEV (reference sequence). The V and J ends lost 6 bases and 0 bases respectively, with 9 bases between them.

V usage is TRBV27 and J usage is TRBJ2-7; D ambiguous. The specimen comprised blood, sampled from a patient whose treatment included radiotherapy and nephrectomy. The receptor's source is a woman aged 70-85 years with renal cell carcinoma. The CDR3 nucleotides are TGTGCCAGCAGCGAGACGGGCTCCTACGAGCAGTACTTC. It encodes CASSETGSYEQYF.